Following are 27 T cell receptor beta chains from one sample sequenced in a study of post-analysis software for immune sequencing data. Study conclusions and caveats: TRBV5-6, TRBV5-1 and TRBV20-1 belonged to a set of about 5 TRBV segments that were more frequent in patients than controls.

For these receptors, no antigen is known. Unique molecular identifiers tagged the TCR beta cDNA libraries. TCRdb passed the PCR reads through MiXCR, listing each CDR3 protein once. This table holds 650,000 to 850,000 distinct CDR3 sequences, around 42% found once. Material: blood. These receptors originate from a girl aged 10 to 17 with multiple sclerosis.

This clonotype was seen only a few times. V is TRBV12-3 or TRBV12-4 and J is TRBJ2-1; D is ambiguous. V dropped 3 bases and J dropped 8 bases, with 11 bases sitting between them. The CDR3 length is 13 residues. CDR3 residues: CASSLVRLDEQFF. The CDR3 nucleotides read TGTGCCAGCAGTTTGGTCAGGTTGGATGAGCAGTTCTTC.

This chain links TRBV28 with TRBJ1-2; 9 bases align to TRBD1. CDR3 length equals 13 residues. Germline trimming cut 6 bases from V and 13 bases from J; bases unmatched to any gene: 12. Germline values: CDR1 MDHEN, CDR2 SYDVKM. The CDR3 DNA is TGTGCCAGCAGCTGGGGGGACAGGGTTCTCGTCACCTTC. Protein product: CASSWGDRVLVTF.

V is TRBV29-1 and J is TRBJ1-4; D possibly corresponds to TRBD1 (5 bases). Germline-derived CDR1 and CDR2 are SQVTM and ANQGSEA. The CDR3 is 13 amino acids. V was pared by 4 bases and J by 4 bases, with 10 bases between. Here the CDR3 reads CSVAGRINEKLFF. CDR3 DNA: TGCAGCGTTGCGGGACGTATTAATGAAAAACTGTTTTTT.

The chain employs TRBV29-1 and TRBJ2-1; the match to TRBD2 covers 11 bases. CDR1 and CDR2 (germline): SQVTM, ANQGSEA. V trimming: 8 bases; J trimming: 6 bases; junction bases outside the gene matches: 9. CDR3 size: 14 residues. CDR3 DNA sequence: TGCAGCAAAAGTGGGACTAGCGGAACCAATGAGCAGTTCTTC. Residues: CSKSGTSGTNEQFF.

The V call is TRBV12-3 or TRBV12-4, the J call TRBJ2-2; 7 nucleotides line up with TRBD1. The CDR3 spans 15 residues. V shed 6 bases and J 5 bases; nucleotides not matched to a gene: 9. In DNA, the CDR3 is TGTGCCAGCAGGCGACAGGGCCCGGGGACCGGGGAGCTGTTTTTT. Translating gives CASRRQGPGTGELFF.

The chain employs TRBV2 and TRBJ2-7; D possibly corresponds to TRBD1 (6 bases). This CDR3 has 14 amino acids. The V gene lost 6 bases and the J gene lost 2 bases, with 14 bases spanning the gap. Germline CDR1 SNHLY, CDR2 FYNNEI. Here the CDR3 reads CASREFQGPYEQYF. Written as DNA, the CDR3 is TGTGCCAGCAGAGAATTCCAGGGGCCCTACGAGCAGTACTTC.

The chain is built from TRBV3-1 and TRBJ2-1; D unresolved. CDR1 is LGHDT, CDR2 YNNKEL, per germline (reference sequence). Trimming cost V 0 bases and J 7 bases, with 7 bases left between them. This CDR3 has 13 residues. The CDR3 sequence is CASSQDRVNEQFF. CDR3 coding DNA: TGTGCCAGCAGCCAAGATCGGGTTAATGAGCAGTTCTTC.

This clonotype was seen only a few times. The V and J genes are TRBV20-1 and TRBJ2-7, with D perhaps matching TRBD2 (6 bases). Germline loops: CDR1 DFQATT, CDR2 SNEGSKA (reference sequence). V was trimmed by 0 bases and J by 2 bases, leaving 17 bases between them. The CDR3 is made up of 16 amino acids. Written as DNA, the CDR3 is TGCAGTGCTAGAGATCTCCGAGCGGGCCCCACCTACGAGCAGTACTTC. Amino acid sequence: CSARDLRAGPTYEQYF.

The chain combines TRBV6-2 or TRBV6-3 with TRBJ1-5; D is ambiguous. The CDR3 is 14 residues long. Germline loops: CDR1 MNHEY, CDR2 SVGEGT. Trimming shortened V by 5 bases and J by 0 bases, and 8 bases separated the two germline ends. CDR3 amino acids: CASSKVDSNQPQHF. The CDR3 DNA reads TGTGCCAGCAGTAAAGTGGATAGCAATCAGCCCCAGCATTTT.

V gene TRBV28 combines with J gene TRBJ2-1, with 7 bases fitting TRBD2. The length of the CDR3 is 15 residues. V dropped 7 bases and J dropped 0; count of bases not matched to a gene: 6. CDR1 and CDR2 (germline): MDHEN, SYDVKM. For the CDR3, the DNA is TGTGCCAGCATCAGATCGGGGGGCTCCTACAATGAGCAGTTCTTC. It translates to CASIRSGGSYNEQFF. Looking up the rest from reference TRBV28 and TRBJ2-1 gives the full variable domain: DVKVTQSSRYLVKRTGEKVFLECVQDMDHENMFWYRQDPGLGLRLIYFSYDVKMKEKGDIPEGYSVSREKKERFSLILESASTNQTSMYLCASIRSGGSYNEQFFGPGTRLTVL.

This clonotype was detected only a few times. The rearrangement uses TRBV5-1 and TRBJ2-3; 12 bases align to TRBD1. Germline CDR1 and CDR2: SGHRS and YFSETQ. With 4 bases clipped from V and 6 bases from J, the junction kept 9 bases outside the gene matches. CDR3 size: 16 residues. The DNA of the CDR3 is TGCGCCAGCAGCAAGGGGACAGGGGGCTCCCAGGATACGCAGTATTTT. Its translation is CASSKGTGGSQDTQYF.

The rearrangement links TRBV27 to TRBJ1-2; 8 bases line up with TRBD1. After removal of 5 bases from V and 2 bases from J, the junction contained 7 bases not matched to a gene. CDR1 is MNHEY, CDR2 SMNVEV, per germline (reference sequence). CDR3 length: 15 residues. This CDR3 reads CASSDFPGGNYGYTF. The CDR3 DNA follows: TGTGCCAGCAGTGACTTTCCAGGGGGCAACTATGGCTACACCTTC.

This clonotype appeared a few times. This chain connects TRBV21-1 to TRBJ2-5; TRBD2, the D gene given by the table, was not confirmed from the DNA. TRBV21-1 represents a pseudogene. This CDR3 contains 13 residues. CDR3 region: CASSKARRETQYF. CDR3 in DNA: TGTGCCAGCAGCAAAGCGCGGAGGGAGACCCAGTACTTC.

This chain joins TRBV11-3 and TRBJ1-1; D is undetermined. The CDR3 is 14 residues long. Germline CDR1 is SGHNT and CDR2 is YENEEA. V lost 3 bases, J lost 0 bases, and 8 bases lay in between. CDR3 in DNA: TGTGCCAGCAGCTTTGAAAACATGAACACTGAAGCTTTCTTT. Protein sequence: CASSFENMNTEAFF.

This clonotype has only a few counts. The V gene is TRBV29-1, the J gene TRBJ1-1, with 7 bases that match TRBD1. The CDR3 has 13 residues. The ends lost 7 bases at V and 5 bases at J; junction bases unmatched: 10. The germline CDR1 and CDR2 sequences are SQVTM and ANQGSEA. The CDR3 is CSGGAGGRTEAFF. As DNA, the CDR3 is TGCAGCGGCGGAGCAGGGGGGCGGACTGAAGCTTTCTTT.

This chain uses TRBV27 with TRBJ2-7, with 12 bases identical to TRBD1. V trimming: 6 bases; J trimming: 5 bases; junction bases outside the gene matches: 8. Looked up from germline, CDR1 is MNHEY and CDR2 is SMNVEV (reference sequence). The CDR3 contains 15 residues. In nucleotides, the CDR3 is TGTGCCAGCAGCCGTCCGGGACAGGGGGCCCACGAGCAGTACTTC. It translates to CASSRPGQGAHEQYF.

In its sample, this clonotype was seen many times. This chain connects TRBV10-2 to TRBJ2-1; 9 positions match TRBD2. This CDR3 spans 15 amino acids. With 0 bases clipped from V and 4 bases from J, the junction kept 1 base outside the gene matches. CDR1 and CDR2 (germline): WSHSY, SAAADI. In nucleotides, the CDR3 is TGCGCCAGCAGTGAGTCTAGCGGGAGTTACAATGAGCAGTTCTTC. Amino acids: CASSESSGSYNEQFF.

J is TRBJ1-1 and V is TRBV29-1; D call uncertain. V was shortened by 2 bases and J by 4 bases, with 5 bases between the two germline ends. Germline CDR1 is SQVTM and CDR2 is ANQGSEA. The length of the CDR3 is 11 residues. The CDR3 DNA reads as TGCAGCGTTGAACTTGGCACTGAAGCTTTCTTT. As protein: CSVELGTEAFF. The complete variable domain, with remaining parts taken from reference TRBV29-1 and TRBJ1-1, reads SAVISQKPSRDICQRGTSLTIQCQVDSQVTMMFWYRQQPGQSLTLIATANQGSEATYESGFVIDKFPISRPNLTFSTLTVSNMSPEDSSIYLCSVELGTEAFFGQGTRLTVV.

This clonotype turned up a few times. The chain carries TRBV5-1 and TRBJ2-7; 11 nucleotides line up with TRBD2. This CDR3 spans 17 amino acids. Trimming removed 0 bases from V and 5 bases from J; junction bases left unmatched: 10. Germline values: CDR1 SGHRS, CDR2 YFSETQ. The CDR3 loop is CASSLGSGRALDNEQYF. In DNA, the CDR3 is TGCGCCAGCAGCTTGGGTAGCGGGAGGGCCCTCGATAACGAGCAGTACTTC.

There are a few counts of this clonotype. This chain joins TRBV2 and TRBJ2-3, with TRBD2 identical over 7 bases. Unmatched junction bases numbered 7, after V lost 4 bases and J lost 9 bases. There are 13 residues in the CDR3. The germline V gene encodes CDR1 SNHLY and CDR2 FYNNEI. This CDR3 reads CASSGASGGTQYF. The CDR3 DNA sequence: TGTGCCAGCAGTGGGGCCTCGGGAGGCACGCAGTATTTT.

The V and J genes are TRBV10-3 and TRBJ1-2; D gene uncertain. The V gene lost 3 bases and the J gene lost 4 bases, with 18 bases spanning the gap. Looked up from germline, CDR1 is ENHRY and CDR2 is SYGVKD. The CDR3 length is 16 residues. Here the CDR3 DNA reads TGTGCCATCAGTGACGCCCGTGGAGCGATGATCTATGGCTACACCTTC. Its translation: CAISDARGAMIYGYTF.

This rearrangement joins TRBV29-1 to TRBJ1-1, with D uncertain. Germline V gene sequence: CDR1 SQVTM, CDR2 ANQGSEA. V lost 4 bases and J lost 9, with 18 bases in between. The CDR3 extends over 13 amino acids. CDR3 in amino acids: CSVAAAPTSQAFF. CDR3 DNA sequence: TGCAGCGTTGCCGCGGCCCCAACCAGTCAAGCTTTCTTT.

The rearrangement links TRBV12-3 or TRBV12-4 to TRBJ2-7, with D possibly TRBD1 on 5 matching bases. The CDR3 covers 14 residues. V dropped 5 bases and J dropped 2 bases, with 13 bases sitting between them. The CDR3 region is CASSRAGYPYEQYF. CDR3 nucleotides: TGTGCCAGCAGTCGAGCAGGGTACCCCTACGAGCAGTACTTC.

The chain uses TRBV5-1 and TRBJ2-1, with 14 nucleotides matching TRBD2. V lost 4 bases and J lost 0; bases outside the gene matches: 9. CDR1 and CDR2 (germline): SGHRS, YFSETQ. The CDR3 has 19 residues. The CDR3 reads CASSSGLAGGPNSYNEQFF. Written as DNA, the CDR3 is TGCGCCAGCAGCAGCGGACTAGCGGGAGGACCTAACTCCTACAATGAGCAGTTCTTC.

V usage is TRBV6-5 and J usage is TRBJ2-7; D gene ambiguous. V lost 0 bases and J lost 6, with 9 bases in between. From germline, CDR1 is MNHEY and CDR2 SVGAGI. The CDR3 has 13 residues. The CDR3, as DNA: TGTGCCAGCAGTTACTCGCTCCTAGGCGAGCAGTACTTC. Translated: CASSYSLLGEQYF.

The CDR3 sequence is CASSQGTRGSHEQYF. The CDR3, as DNA: TGTGCCAGCAGCCAAGGGACTAGGGGGTCCCACGAGCAGTACTTC. This chain uses TRBV3-1 with TRBJ2-7, with a tentative D call TRBD2 (7 bases). This CDR3 has 15 residues. The germline CDR1 and CDR2 sequences are LGHDT and YNNKEL (reference sequence). V was pared by 1 base and J by 5 bases, with 15 bases between.

This clonotype has a single count. The chain uses TRBV12-5 and TRBJ2-1; the match to TRBD2 covers 7 bases. The CDR3 contains 15 residues. CDR1 is LGHNT, CDR2 FRNRAP, per germline. V lost 0 bases to trimming and J lost 10 bases; unmatched junction nucleotides: 9. CDR3 loop: CASGLVRGGRGEQFF. CDR3 nucleotide sequence: TGTGCTAGTGGTTTGGTAAGAGGTGGGCGGGGGGAGCAGTTCTTC.